Below, 7 T cell receptor beta chains from the same sample are listed, as sequenced in a study of cytomegalovirus exposure and HLA in healthy donors (TCRdb year 2017). The method was the immunoSEQ multiplex PCR assay. The clones in this table, taken by TCRdb from immuneACCESS, are in-frame only. Not every clone is retained; where verified, under half of the shortfall comes from an unresolved V gene, and the cause of the rest is unknown. For this sample the table gives about 190,000 clones, of which approximately 84% were detected only once. The top ten clones comprise about 3% of the sample. The sample consisted of PBMCs. These receptors were obtained from a woman aged 18-29 years in good health and CMV-seropositive.

With regard to this clone: Other DNA sequences in this specimen translate into the identical CDR3. The chain uses TRBV9 and TRBJ2-2; D call uncertain. With 4 bases removed from V and 1 base from J, the gap between germline ends came to 5 bases. Germline CDR1 and CDR2: SGDLS and YYNGEE. The CDR3 is made up of 13 amino acids. Written as DNA, the CDR3 is TGTGCCAGCAGCCCAGGGAACACCGGGGAGCTGTTTTTT. The encoded protein is CASSPGNTGELFF.

The chain links TRBV7-8 to TRBJ2-5, with TRBD2 identical over 8 bases. The CDR3 spans 15 residues. V lost 3 bases and J lost 1; bases outside the gene matches: 4. CDR1 is SGHVS, CDR2 FQNEAQ, per germline. CDR3 sequence: CASSFPGLAQETQYF. CDR3 nucleotide sequence: TGTGCCAGCAGCTTTCCAGGACTAGCCCAAGAGACCCAGTACTTC.

The chain uses TRBV6-5 and TRBJ1-5, with 7 bases matching TRBD1. This CDR3 contains 14 residues. V lost 5 bases and J lost 8; bases outside the gene matches: 9. CDR1 MNHEY and CDR2 SVGAGI come from the germline V gene. The CDR3, as DNA: TGTGCCAGCAGTAATCGACAGGGTCGGGAGCCCCAGCATTTT. Its translation is CASSNRQGREPQHF.

The V call is TRBV7-3, the J call TRBJ2-5; D is perhaps TRBD1 (6 bases). This CDR3 has 16 residues. Looked up from germline, CDR1 is SGHTA and CDR2 is FQGTGA. Deletions cut 2 bases from V and 2 bases from J, with 15 bases between. The CDR3 loop reads CASSLQGRGFQETQYF. CDR3 in DNA: TGTGCCAGCAGCTTACAGGGCAGGGGTTTTCAAGAGACCCAGTACTTC.

The rearrangement joins TRBV5-1 to TRBJ1-4; 10 nucleotides line up with TRBD1. This CDR3 region has 15 residues. V trimming: 0 bases; J trimming: 7 bases; junction bases outside the gene matches: 3. CDR1 and CDR2 from the germline V gene are SGHRS and YFSETQ. The CDR3 protein is CASSLVGTGAEKLFF. The CDR3 DNA reads as TGCGCCAGCAGCTTGGTTGGGACAGGGGCTGAAAAACTGTTTTTT.

J is TRBJ2-1 and V is TRBV5-4; no clear D gene. Germline CDR1 and CDR2: SGHNT and YYREEE (reference sequence). There are 13 residues in the CDR3. The germline V and J ends were trimmed by 4 bases and 5 bases, with 10 bases remaining between them. CDR3 in DNA: TGTGCCAGCAGCCCACAGACCGACAATGAGCAGTTCTTC. It is translated as CASSPQTDNEQFF.

The rearrangement links TRBV18 to TRBJ1-5; 7 bases align to TRBD1. This CDR3 is built from 15 residues. The V segment lost 5 bases and the J segment 2 bases; nucleotides outside the gene matches: 6. Germline V gives CDR1 KGHSH, CDR2 LQKENI. CDR3 bases: TGTGCCAGCTCAGACCTCGGACAGGGCAATCAGCCCCAGCATTTT. It translates to CASSDLGQGNQPQHF.